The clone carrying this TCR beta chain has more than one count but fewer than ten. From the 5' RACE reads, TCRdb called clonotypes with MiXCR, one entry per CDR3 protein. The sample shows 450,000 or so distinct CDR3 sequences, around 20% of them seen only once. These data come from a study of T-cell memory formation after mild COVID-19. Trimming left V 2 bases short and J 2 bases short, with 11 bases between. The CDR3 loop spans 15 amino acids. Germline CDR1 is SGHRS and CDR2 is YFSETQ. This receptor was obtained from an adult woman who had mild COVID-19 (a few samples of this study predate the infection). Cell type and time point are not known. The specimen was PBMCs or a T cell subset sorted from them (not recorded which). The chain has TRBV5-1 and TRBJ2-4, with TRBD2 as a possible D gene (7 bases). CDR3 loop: CASSFGGGTKNIQYF. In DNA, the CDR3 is TGCGCCAGCAGCTTCGGCGGGGGCACCAAAAACATTCAGTACTTC.